Sequencing of this T cell receptor (beta chain) was carried out in a study of blood T cell repertoires in COVID-19 (dated by TCRdb to 2020 to 2021). In terms of the full investigation: Samples covering the acute and convalescent phases of COVID-19 were provided by collaborators in the United States, Italy and Spain. The material from the prospective study consisted of cDNA or gDNA derived from T cells, B-cell-depleted T cells, or PBMCs. The dataset comprised deeply sampled blood TCRbeta repertoires from subjects exposed to, actively infected with, or recovered from COVID-19. The repertoires were released in a freely available public database meant as a resource for research on the immune response to SARS-CoV-2. The samples were drawn from two sources: the first 160 participants of the ongoing ImmuneRACE study, and over 950 subjects contributed by 6 global collaborators. Nearly every sample came with metadata listing a de-identified subject ID, COVID-19 status, age in years and sex. Where HLA class I and class II types were available, the types were taken from metadata supplied by the sample provider, not from assay-based typing. What the research found in general, with its limitations: The quantity of clinical and demographic metadata differed by source and by participant and was supplied without curation.

TCRbeta CDR3 regions were amplified from genomic DNA using the immunoSEQ Assay, a bias-controlled multiplex PCR. Concerning the study's data processing: Nucleated cell counts per sample were estimated from amplification of reference gene primers within the assay. To quantify the absolute abundance of each unique TCRbeta CDR3 rearrangement, sequence reads were collapsed and filtered. For each sample, productive Simpson clonality was calculated as the square root of Simpson's diversity index over productive rearrangements. TCRdb took over this immuneACCESS table, retaining in-frame rearrangements with V and J assigned. Such tables are incomplete; in checked studies, under half of the missing clones stem from an unresolved V gene, and the remainder is unexplained. V and J calls plus clone size are reproduced from that table; the DNA served to infer D and trimming. This sample is represented by 120,000 or so clones; approximately 90% of them were singletons. 1% to 1.5% of the sample comes from the top ten.

Remarks on this clone: Its antigen is still unknown. Within one base of it there is no much larger clone, and no base qualities were kept.

From its cysteine to its phenylalanine, the CDR3 spans 17 amino acids. Only the CDR3 portion is preserved as DNA: 51 bases, with reading frame beginning at the first base. From a lookup of the germline V gene, CDR1 and CDR2 are SGHDT and YYEEEE. The junction carries 16 bases between V and J, which are trimmed by 2 bases and 2 bases respectively. The collaborating institutions used their own protocols to collect whole blood in K2EDTA tubes. For TCRbeta analysis, collaborators shipped samples in one of three forms: frozen whole blood, isolated PBMCs, or DNA extracted from either of those sample types.

Sequencing was carried out using peripheral blood. This sequence was found in a woman aged 80 or over with acute or convalescent COVID-19. The V gene is TRBV5-6 and the J gene is TRBJ2-2; the D gene is possibly TRBD2, with 6 bases matching. The CDR3 protein is CASSLWGWDSNTGELFF. The bases are TGTGCCAGCAGCTTATGGGGGTGGGACTCTAACACCGGGGAGCTGTTTTTT.